This section outlines one TCR beta chain sequence together with its context. What it binds is not known. The sample originates from a study of regulatory T cells in long-lasting Graves disease. The time point: persistent/refractory GD, antithyroid drugs over 5 years with positive TRAb. PBMC RNA was the source of the TCR library. For TCR beta, libraries came from iRepertoire HTBI primers and Arm-PCR of CDR3 regions. TCRdb passed the multiplex PCR reads through MiXCR, listing each CDR3 protein once. The data contain around 340,000 distinct CDR3 sequences, around a fifth of them seen just once; the ten biggest clones take up roughly 29%. The CDR3 spans 14 residues. V was pared by 2 bases and J by 1 base, with 11 bases between. Germline CDR1 DFQATT, CDR2 SNEGSKA (reference sequence). Study-level results: Persistent disease preferred TRBV28, TRBJ1-2 and TRBJ2-5.

The source of this sequence is a female donor with Graves disease. The specimen comprised peripheral blood mononuclear cells (PBMCs), sampled when the disease was refractory, from a patient treated with antithyroid drugs. The chain links TRBV20-1 to TRBJ1-2, with D unresolved. In nucleotides, the CDR3 is TGCAGTGCTAGAAGTCAGAGTTTTAACTATGGCTACACCTTC. This encodes CSARSQSFNYGYTF.